This note documents a single T cell receptor (beta chain) sequence. The source of the sample is a study of blood T cell repertoires in COVID-19. Overall study: There were acute and convalescent COVID-19 samples, and they came from the United States, Italy and Spain. Nucleic acid was either cDNA or gDNA, and it came from T cells, B-cell-depleted T cells, or PBMCs.

Per the authors' pipeline: Amplification of reference gene primers provided the estimated nucleated cell counts. Method: immunoSEQ multiplex PCR; TCRdb's copy keeps in-frame clones and lacks some. The V and J calls and clone size come from that table; D and trimming were worked out from the DNA. The data hold some 240,000 clones, with roughly 87% observed a single time. Germline V CDR1 and CDR2: SGHDT, YYEEEE. The CDR3 has 17 amino acids. V was pared by 4 bases and J by 4 bases, with 7 bases of the junction left unmatched. Material for sequencing was peripheral blood. This sequence originates from a man between 60 and 75 years old who had recovered from COVID-19. The rearrangement links TRBV5-6 to TRBJ2-3, with 15 bases aligning to TRBD2. CDR3 in DNA: TGTGCCAGCAGCCACGGACTAGCGGGGGGGTCAGCAGATACGCAGTATTTT. Translated, it gives CASSHGLAGGSADTQYF. Supplemented by reference TRBV5-6 and TRBJ2-3, the full variable domain reads DAGVTQSPTHLIKTRGQQVTLRCSPKSGHDTVSWYQQALGQGPQFIFQYYEEEERQRGNFPDRFSGHQFPNYSSELNVNALLLGDSALYLCASSHGLAGGSADTQYFGPGTRLTVL.